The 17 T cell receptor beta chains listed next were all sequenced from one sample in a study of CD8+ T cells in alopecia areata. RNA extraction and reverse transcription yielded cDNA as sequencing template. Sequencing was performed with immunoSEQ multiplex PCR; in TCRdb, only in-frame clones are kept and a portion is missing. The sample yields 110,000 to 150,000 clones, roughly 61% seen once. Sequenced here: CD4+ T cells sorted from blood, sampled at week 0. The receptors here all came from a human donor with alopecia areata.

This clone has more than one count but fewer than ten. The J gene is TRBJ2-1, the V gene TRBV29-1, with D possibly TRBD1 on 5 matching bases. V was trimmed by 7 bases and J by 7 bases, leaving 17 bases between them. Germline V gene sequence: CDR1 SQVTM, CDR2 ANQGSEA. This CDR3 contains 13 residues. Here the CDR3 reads CSGQVDSRNEQFF. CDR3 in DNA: TGCAGCGGCCAAGTCGACAGCCGTAATGAGCAGTTCTTC.

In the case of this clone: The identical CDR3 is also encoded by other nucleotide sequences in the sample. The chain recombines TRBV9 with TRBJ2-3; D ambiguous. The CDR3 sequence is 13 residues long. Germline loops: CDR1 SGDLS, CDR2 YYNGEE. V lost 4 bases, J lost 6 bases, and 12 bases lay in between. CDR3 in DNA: TGTGCCAGCAGCCCCGGCCCGGGTGATACGCAGTATTTT. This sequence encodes CASSPGPGDTQYF.

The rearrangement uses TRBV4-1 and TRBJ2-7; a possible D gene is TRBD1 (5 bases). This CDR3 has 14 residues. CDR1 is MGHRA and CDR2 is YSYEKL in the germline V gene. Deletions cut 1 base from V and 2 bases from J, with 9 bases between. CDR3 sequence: CASSQVQGTYEQYF. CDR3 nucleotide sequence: TGCGCCAGCAGCCAAGTGCAGGGAACCTACGAGCAGTACTTC.

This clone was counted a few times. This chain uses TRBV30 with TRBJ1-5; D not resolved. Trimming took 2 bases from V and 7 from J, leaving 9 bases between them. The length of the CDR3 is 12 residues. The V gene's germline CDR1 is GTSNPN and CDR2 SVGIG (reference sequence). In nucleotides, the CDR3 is TGTGCCTGGAGTCTACCAGGACAGCCCCAGCATTTT. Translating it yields CAWSLPGQPQHF. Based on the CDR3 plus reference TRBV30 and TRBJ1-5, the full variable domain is SQTIHQWPATLVQPVGSPLSLECTVEGTSNPNLYWYRQAAGRGLQLLFYSVGIGQISSEVPQNLSASRPQDRQFILSSKKLLLSDSGFYLCAWSLPGQPQHFGDGTRLSIL.

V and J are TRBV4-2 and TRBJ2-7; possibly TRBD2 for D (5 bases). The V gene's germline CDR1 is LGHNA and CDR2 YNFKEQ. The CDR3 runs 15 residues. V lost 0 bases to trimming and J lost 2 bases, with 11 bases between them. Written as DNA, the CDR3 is TGTGCCAGCAGCCAAGATGGGGAGCAGACCTACGAGCAGTACTTC. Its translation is CASSQDGEQTYEQYF.

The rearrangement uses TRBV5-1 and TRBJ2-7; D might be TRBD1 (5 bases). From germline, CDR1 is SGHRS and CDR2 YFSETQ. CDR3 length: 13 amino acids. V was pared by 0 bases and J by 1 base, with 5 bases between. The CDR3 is CASSLGQSYEQYF. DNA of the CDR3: TGCGCCAGCAGCTTGGGACAGTCCTACGAGCAGTACTTC. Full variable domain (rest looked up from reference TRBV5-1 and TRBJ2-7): KAGVTQTPRYLIKTRGQQVTLSCSPISGHRSVSWYQQTPGQGLQFLFEYFSETQRNKGNFPGRFSGRQFSNSRSEMNVSTLELGDSALYLCASSLGQSYEQYFGPGTRLTVT.

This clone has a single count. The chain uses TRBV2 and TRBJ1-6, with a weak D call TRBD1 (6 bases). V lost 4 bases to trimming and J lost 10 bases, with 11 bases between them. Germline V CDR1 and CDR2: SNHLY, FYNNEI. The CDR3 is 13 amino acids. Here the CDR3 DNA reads TGTGCCAGCAGTGGCCCAGGGGTCTCACCCCTCCACTTT. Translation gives CASSGPGVSPLHF.

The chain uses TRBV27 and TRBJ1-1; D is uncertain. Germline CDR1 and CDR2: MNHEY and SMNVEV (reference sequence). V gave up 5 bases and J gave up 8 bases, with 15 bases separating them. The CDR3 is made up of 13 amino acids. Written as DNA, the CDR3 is TGTGCCAGCAGTCCCCTTGAGATTGAGGAAGCTTTCTTT. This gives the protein CASSPLEIEEAFF.

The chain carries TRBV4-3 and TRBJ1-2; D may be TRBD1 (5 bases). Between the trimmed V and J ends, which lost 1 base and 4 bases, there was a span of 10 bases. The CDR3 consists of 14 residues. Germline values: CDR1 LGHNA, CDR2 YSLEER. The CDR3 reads CASSQGGIPYGYTF. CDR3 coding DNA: TGCGCCAGCAGCCAAGGGGGGATTCCCTATGGCTACACCTTC.

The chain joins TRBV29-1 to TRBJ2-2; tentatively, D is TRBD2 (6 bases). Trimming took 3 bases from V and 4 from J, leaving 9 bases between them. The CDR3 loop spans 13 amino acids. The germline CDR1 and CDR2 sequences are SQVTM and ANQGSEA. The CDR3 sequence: CSVDRDSTGELFF. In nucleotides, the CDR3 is TGCAGCGTTGACAGGGACTCCACCGGGGAGCTGTTTTTT.

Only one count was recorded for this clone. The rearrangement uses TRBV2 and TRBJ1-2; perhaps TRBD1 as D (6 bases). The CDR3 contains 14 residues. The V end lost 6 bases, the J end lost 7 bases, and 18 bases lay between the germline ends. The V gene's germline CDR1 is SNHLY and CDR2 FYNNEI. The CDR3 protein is CASSPTGKPSGYTF. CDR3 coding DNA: TGTGCCAGCAGCCCAACAGGGAAACCCTCTGGCTACACCTTC.

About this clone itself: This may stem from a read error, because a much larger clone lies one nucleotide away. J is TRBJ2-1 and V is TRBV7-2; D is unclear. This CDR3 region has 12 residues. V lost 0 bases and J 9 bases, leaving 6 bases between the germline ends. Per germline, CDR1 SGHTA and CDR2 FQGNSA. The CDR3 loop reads CASSLAEFEQFF. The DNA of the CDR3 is TGTGCCAGCAGCTTAGCGGAGTTTGAGCAGTTCTTC.

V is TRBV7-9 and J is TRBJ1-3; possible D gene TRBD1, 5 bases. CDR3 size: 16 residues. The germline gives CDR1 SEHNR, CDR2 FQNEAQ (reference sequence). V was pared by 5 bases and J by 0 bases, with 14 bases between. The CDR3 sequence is CASSPAGLTSGNTIYF. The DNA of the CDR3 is TGTGCCAGCAGCCCCGCGGGGCTGACCTCTGGAAACACCATATATTTT.

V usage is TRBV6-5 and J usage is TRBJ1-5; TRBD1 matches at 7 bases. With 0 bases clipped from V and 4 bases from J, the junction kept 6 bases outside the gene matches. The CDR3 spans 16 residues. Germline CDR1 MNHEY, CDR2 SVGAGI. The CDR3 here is CASSYSARGGNQPQHF. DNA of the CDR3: TGTGCCAGCAGTTACTCGGCCAGGGGGGGAAATCAGCCCCAGCATTTT.

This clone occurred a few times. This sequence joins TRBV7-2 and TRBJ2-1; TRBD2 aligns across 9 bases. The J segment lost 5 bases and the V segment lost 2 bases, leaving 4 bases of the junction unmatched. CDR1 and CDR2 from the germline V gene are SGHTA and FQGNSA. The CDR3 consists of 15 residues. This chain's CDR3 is CASSLSSGGNNEQFF. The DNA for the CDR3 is TGTGCCAGCAGCTTATCCAGCGGGGGGAACAATGAGCAGTTCTTC.

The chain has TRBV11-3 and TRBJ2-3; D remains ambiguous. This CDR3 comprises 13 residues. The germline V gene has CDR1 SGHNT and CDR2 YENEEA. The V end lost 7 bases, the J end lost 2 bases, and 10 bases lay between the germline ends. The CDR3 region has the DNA TGTGCCAGCACCCCAGGATACACAGATACGCAGTATTTT. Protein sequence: CASTPGYTDTQYF.

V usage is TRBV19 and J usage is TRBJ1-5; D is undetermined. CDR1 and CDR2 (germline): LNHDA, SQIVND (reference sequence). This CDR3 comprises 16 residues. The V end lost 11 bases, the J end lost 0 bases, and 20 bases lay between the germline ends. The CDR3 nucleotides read TGTGCCTCCATGGGTGGAGGCGGATATAGCAATCAGCCCCAGCATTTT. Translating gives CASMGGGGYSNQPQHF.